Listed below are T cell receptor beta chains from one sample, sequenced in a study of blood T cell repertoires in COVID-19. Using immunoSEQ multiplex PCR, the repertoire was profiled, and TCRdb retains in-frame clones only, with some absent. Found here are approximately 150,000 clones, about 87% of them singletons; the top ten hold about 3.9%. Input material: peripheral blood. The receptors shown here come from a woman between 55 and 75 years old who had recovered from COVID-19. Both conserved end residues are part of each CDR3. The D gene is left open where the match is weak. The size field is filled for only some rows; it gives once, few, many or a size class.

clone_size	v_call	j_call	d_call	cdr3_aa	cdr3_nt
-	TRBV5-1	TRBJ1-6	-	CASSLEGRGGSPLHF	TGCGCCAGCAGCTTGGAGGGCAGGGGAGGGTCACCCCTCCACTTT
-	TRBV6-1	TRBJ1-5	-	CASSEVTGARNQPQHF	TGTGCCAGCAGTGAAGTCACAGGCGCCCGCAATCAGCCCCAGCATTTT
once	TRBV30	TRBJ2-7	TRBD2	CAWSKPRTRGTYEQYF	TGTGCCTGGAGTAAGCCCCGGACTAGAGGAACCTACGAGCAGTACTTC
-	TRBV5-1	TRBJ2-7	TRBD2	CASSFSGEPSYEQYF	TGCGCCAGCAGCTTTAGCGGGGAACCGTCCTACGAGCAGTACTTC
-	TRBV7-8	TRBJ1-5	-	CASQTFRDSNQPQHF	TGTGCCAGCCAAACATTCAGGGATAGCAATCAGCCCCAGCATTTT
-	TRBV19	TRBJ2-5	-	CASSVSSGVPTQYF	TGTGCCAGTAGTGTTTCATCGGGAGTTCCGACCCAGTACTTC
-	TRBV6-5	TRBJ2-3	TRBD2	CASSDSGGTDTQYF	TGTGCCAGCAGTGACTCGGGGGGGACAGATACGCAGTATTTT
-	TRBV5-8	TRBJ2-1	TRBD1	CASSLGLDQTGGLNTEQFF	TGTGCCAGCAGCTTGGGTTTAGATCAGACAGGGGGCCTGAATACTGAGCAGTTCTTC
-	TRBV9	TRBJ2-7	-	CASSFSPNRASEYEQYF	TGTGCCAGCAGCTTCTCCCCCAACAGGGCATCGGAATACGAGCAGTACTTC
-	TRBV10-3	TRBJ2-2	TRBD1	CATRGTGEAGELFF	TGTGCCACACGCGGGACAGGGGAGGCGGGGGAGCTGTTTTTT
-	TRBV7-8	TRBJ2-2	-	CASSLARRLANTGELFF	TGTGCCAGCAGCTTAGCGAGGAGACTAGCGAACACCGGGGAGCTGTTTTTT
-	TRBV18	TRBJ1-6	TRBD1	CASSRTGGEVDSPLHF	TGTGCCAGCTCCAGGACAGGGGGCGAGGTCGATTCACCCCTCCACTTT
-	TRBV5-1	TRBJ1-3	TRBD1	CASRNTGGSGNTIYF	TGCGCCAGCAGGAACACAGGGGGCTCTGGAAACACCATATATTTT